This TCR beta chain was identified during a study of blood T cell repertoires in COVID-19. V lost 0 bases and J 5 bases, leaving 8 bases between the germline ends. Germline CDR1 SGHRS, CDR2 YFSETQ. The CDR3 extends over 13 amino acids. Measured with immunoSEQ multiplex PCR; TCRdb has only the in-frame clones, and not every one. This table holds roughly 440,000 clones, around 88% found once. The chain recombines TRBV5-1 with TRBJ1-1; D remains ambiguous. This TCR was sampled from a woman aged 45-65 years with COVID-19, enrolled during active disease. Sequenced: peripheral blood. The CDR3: CASSLDVRTEAFF. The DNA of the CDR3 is TGCGCCAGCAGCTTGGACGTGCGGACTGAAGCTTTCTTT.